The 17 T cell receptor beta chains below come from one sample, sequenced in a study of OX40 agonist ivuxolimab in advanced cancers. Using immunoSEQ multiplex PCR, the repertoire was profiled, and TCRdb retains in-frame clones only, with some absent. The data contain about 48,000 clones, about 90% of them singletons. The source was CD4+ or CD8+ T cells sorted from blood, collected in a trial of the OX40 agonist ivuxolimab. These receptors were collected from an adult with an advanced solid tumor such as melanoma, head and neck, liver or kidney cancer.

CDR3 sequence reads: CASSNSGGASYNEQFF. CDR3 coding DNA: TGTGCCAGCAGCAATAGCGGGGGGGCCTCCTACAATGAGCAGTTCTTC. The chain carries TRBV7-3 and TRBJ2-1; 11 bases agree with TRBD2. CDR1 is SGHTA and CDR2 is FQGTGA in the germline V gene. V trimming: 5 bases; J trimming: 0 bases; junction bases outside the gene matches: 3. This CDR3 comprises 16 residues.

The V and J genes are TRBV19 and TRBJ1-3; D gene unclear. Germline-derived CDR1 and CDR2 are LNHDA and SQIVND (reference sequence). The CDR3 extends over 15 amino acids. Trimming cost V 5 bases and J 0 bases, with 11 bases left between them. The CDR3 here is CASSFQLSSGNTIYF. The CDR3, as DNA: TGTGCCAGTAGTTTTCAACTCAGCTCTGGAAACACCATATATTTT.

The CDR3 nucleotides are TGCGCCAGCAGCTCGACTTGGGGCATCTATAATTCACCCCTCCACTTT. It specifies CASSSTWGIYNSPLHF. The chain employs TRBV23-1 and TRBJ1-6; a weak D match, TRBD1 (5 bases). TRBV23-1 is flagged as an ORF with uncertain function. This CDR3 has 16 residues. The V gene lost 6 bases and the J gene lost 3 bases, with 15 bases spanning the gap.

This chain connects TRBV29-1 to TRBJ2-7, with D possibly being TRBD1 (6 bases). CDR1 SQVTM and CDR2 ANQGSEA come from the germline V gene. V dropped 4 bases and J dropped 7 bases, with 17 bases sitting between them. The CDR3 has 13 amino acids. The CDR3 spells CSVVQRGSREQYF. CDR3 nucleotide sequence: TGCAGCGTTGTTCAGAGGGGGTCGCGAGAGCAGTACTTC.

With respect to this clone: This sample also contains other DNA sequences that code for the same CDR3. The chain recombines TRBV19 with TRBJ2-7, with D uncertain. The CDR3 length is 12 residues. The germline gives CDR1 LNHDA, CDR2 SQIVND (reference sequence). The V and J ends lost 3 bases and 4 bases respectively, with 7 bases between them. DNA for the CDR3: TGTGCCAGTAGTATCTCGGGTTACGAGCAGTACTTC. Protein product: CASSISGYEQYF.

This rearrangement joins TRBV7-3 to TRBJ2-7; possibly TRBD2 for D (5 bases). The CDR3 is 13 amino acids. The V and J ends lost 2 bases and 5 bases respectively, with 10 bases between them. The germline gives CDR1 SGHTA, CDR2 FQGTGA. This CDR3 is CASSLDHGNEQYF. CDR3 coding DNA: TGTGCCAGCAGCTTAGACCACGGGAACGAGCAGTACTTC.

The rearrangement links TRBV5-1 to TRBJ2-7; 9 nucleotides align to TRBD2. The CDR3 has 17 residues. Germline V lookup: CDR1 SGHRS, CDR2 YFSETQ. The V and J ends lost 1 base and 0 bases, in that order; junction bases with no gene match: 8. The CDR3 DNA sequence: TGCGCCAGCAGCTTGTCCCCCCAGACTAGCGGCTCCTACGAGCAGTACTTC. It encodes CASSLSPQTSGSYEQYF.

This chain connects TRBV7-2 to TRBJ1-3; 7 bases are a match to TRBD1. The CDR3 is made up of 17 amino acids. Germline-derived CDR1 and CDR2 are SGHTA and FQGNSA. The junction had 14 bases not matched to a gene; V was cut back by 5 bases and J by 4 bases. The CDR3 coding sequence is TGTGCCAGCAGCCCCGAACAGGGGCGCTTGAGCGGAAACACCATATATTTT. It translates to CASSPEQGRLSGNTIYF.

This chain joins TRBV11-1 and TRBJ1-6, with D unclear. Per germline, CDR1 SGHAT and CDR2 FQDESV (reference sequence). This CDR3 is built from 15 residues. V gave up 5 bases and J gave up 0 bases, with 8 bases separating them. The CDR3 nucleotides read TGTGCCAGCAGCATCAAGAGCTCCTATAATTCACCCCTCCACTTT. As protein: CASSIKSSYNSPLHF.

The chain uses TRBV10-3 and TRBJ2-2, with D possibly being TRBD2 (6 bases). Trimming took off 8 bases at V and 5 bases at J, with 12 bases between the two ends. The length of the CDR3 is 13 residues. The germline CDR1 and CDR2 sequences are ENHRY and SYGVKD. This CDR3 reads CAIEDGGTGELFF. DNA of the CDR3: TGTGCCATCGAAGACGGGGGAACCGGGGAGCTGTTTTTT.

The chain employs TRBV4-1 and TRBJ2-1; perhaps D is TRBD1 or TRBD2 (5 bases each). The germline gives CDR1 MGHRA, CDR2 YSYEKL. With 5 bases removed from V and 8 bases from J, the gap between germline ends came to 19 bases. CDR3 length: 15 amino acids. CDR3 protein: CASSFAGTHGDEQFF. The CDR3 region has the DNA TGCGCCAGCAGCTTCGCCGGGACCCACGGCGATGAGCAGTTCTTC.

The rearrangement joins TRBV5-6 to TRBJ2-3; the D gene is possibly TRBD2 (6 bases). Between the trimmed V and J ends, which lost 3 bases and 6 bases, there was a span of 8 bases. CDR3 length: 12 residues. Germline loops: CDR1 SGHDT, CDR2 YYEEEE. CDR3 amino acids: CASSWDFDTQYF. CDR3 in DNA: TGTGCCAGCAGCTGGGACTTCGATACGCAGTATTTT.

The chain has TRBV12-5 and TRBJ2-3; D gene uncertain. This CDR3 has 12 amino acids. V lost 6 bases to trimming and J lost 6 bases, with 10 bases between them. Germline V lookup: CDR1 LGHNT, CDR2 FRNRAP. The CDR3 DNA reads TGTGCTAGTGGGTCTTCGACGGATACGCAGTATTTT. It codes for CASGSSTDTQYF.

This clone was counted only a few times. The CDR3 DNA sequence: TGCAGCGTTGTGGACACCGGGGAGCTGTTTTTT. This sequence encodes CSVVDTGELFF. The chain carries TRBV29-1 and TRBJ2-2; D unclear. The CDR3 spans 11 residues. Germline loops: CDR1 SQVTM, CDR2 ANQGSEA. V dropped 4 bases and J dropped 3 bases, with 3 bases sitting between them.

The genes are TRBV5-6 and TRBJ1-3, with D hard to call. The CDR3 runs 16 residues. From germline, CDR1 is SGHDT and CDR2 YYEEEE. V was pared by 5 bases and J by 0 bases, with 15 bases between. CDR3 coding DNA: TGTGCCAGCAGTTCAGACCAGGCGGACTCTGGAAACACCATATATTTT. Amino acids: CASSSDQADSGNTIYF.

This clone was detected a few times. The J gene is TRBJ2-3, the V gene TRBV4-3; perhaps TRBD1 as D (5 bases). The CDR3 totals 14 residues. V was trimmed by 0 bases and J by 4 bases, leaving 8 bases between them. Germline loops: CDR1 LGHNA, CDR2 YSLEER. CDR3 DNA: TGCGCCAGCAGCCAAGATCAGGGCTCAGATACGCAGTATTTT. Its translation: CASSQDQGSDTQYF.

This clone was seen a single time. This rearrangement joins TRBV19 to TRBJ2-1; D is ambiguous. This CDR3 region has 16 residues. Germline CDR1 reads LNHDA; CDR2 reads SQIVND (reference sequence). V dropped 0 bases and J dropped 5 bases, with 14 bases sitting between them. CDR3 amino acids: CASSIDPWTPNNEQFF. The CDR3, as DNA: TGTGCCAGTAGTATAGATCCCTGGACCCCTAACAATGAGCAGTTCTTC. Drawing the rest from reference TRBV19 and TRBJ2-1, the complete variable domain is DGGITQSPKYLFRKEGQNVTLSCEQNLNHDAMYWYRQDPGQGLRLIYYSQIVNDFQKGDIAEGYSVSREKKESFPLTVTSAQKNPTAFYLCASSIDPWTPNNEQFFGPGTRLTVL.